This is a list of T cell receptor beta chains from one sample in a study of CD8+CD57+ T cells in acquired aplastic anemia. TCRdb fed the reads into MiXCR, producing one record per CDR3 protein. The table has 350,000 to 450,000 distinct CDR3 sequences, just under 70% seen once. The sample taken for sequencing was sorted CD4+, CD8+, or CD8+CD57+ T cells (not recorded which) from PBMCs. These receptors originate from a human donor in good health, serving as a control. CDR3s include the opening cysteine and the closing phenylalanine or tryptophan. The D gene is left open where the match is weak. Clone size, where shown, is once, few, many, or a class for clones that have expanded.

abundance,j_gene,d_gene,v_gene,CDR3aa,CDR3nt
NA,TRBJ1-2,TRBD1,TRBV25-1,CASSGATGHGYTF,TGTGCCAGCAGTGGCGCGACAGGGCACGGCTACACCTTC
many,TRBJ2-3,TRBD2,TRBV9,CASSALTSGGGDTQYF,TGTGCCAGCAGCGCGTTGACTAGCGGGGGTGGAGATACGCAGTATTTT
NA,TRBJ2-3,TRBD1,TRBV2,CASSVVGGTYTHDF,TGTGCCAGCAGCGTGGTAGGGGGCACCTACACGCACGATTTT
once,TRBJ2-1,TRBD2,TRBV12-3/TRBV12-4,CASSKDESGGLSYNEQFF,TGTGCCAGCAGCAAAGATGAGAGCGGGGGCCTCTCCTACAATGAGCAGTTCTTC
many,TRBJ1-6,NA,TRBV5-1,CASSLRTDDSPLHF,TGCGCCAGCAGCCTAAGGACGGACGATTCACCCCTCCACTTT
NA,TRBJ2-3,NA,TRBV5-1,CASSRGSFNTDTQYF,TGCGCCAGCAGCAGAGGGTCTTTTAACACAGATACGCAGTATTTT
many,TRBJ1-2,NA,TRBV6-1,CASSETVNYGYTF,TGTGCCAGCAGTGAAACAGTAAACTATGGCTACACCTTC
NA,TRBJ2-5,NA,TRBV7-2,CASSEQGGQDTQYF,TGTGCCAGCAGCGAACAGGGGGGGCAAGACACGCAGTACTTC
NA,TRBJ2-7,TRBD1,TRBV24-1,CATSPGQGNQPQQYF,TGTGCCACCAGTCCGGGACAGGGCAATCAGCCCCAGCAGTACTTC
NA,TRBJ2-3,TRBD1,TRBV5-1,CASSTTDRLKDTQYF,TGCGCCAGCAGCACCACGGACAGGCTTAAAGATACGCAGTATTTT
NA,TRBJ2-5,NA,TRBV10-1,CASSWTNDCPETQYF,TGCGCCAGCAGCTGGACTAACGACTGCCCAGAGACCCAGTACTTC
NA,TRBJ2-3,NA,TRBV10-1,CAISSYTNEKLTQYF,TGCGCCATCAGTAGTTACACGAATGAGAAGCTTACGCAGTATTTT
NA,TRBJ2-1,TRBD1,TRBV10-1,CASGATGGIGTYNEQFF,TGCGCCAGCGGTGCCACAGGGGGTATCGGGACCTACAATGAGCAGTTCTTC
NA,TRBJ2-3,TRBD1,TRBV15,CATSRDLGQGALRSTDTQYF,TGTGCCACCAGCAGAGATTTGGGACAGGGGGCACTTCGGAGCACAGACACGCAGTATTTT
NA,TRBJ2-5,NA,TRBV2,CASKTPPRTQTQYF,TGTGCCAGCAAAACCCCGCCCCGCACCCAGACCCAGTACTTC
once,TRBJ2-6,NA,TRBV7-2,CASSWTTVCNPPHLTF,TGTGCCAGCAGCTGGACAACGGTGTGTAATCCGCCCCACCTGACTTTC
NA,TRBJ2-3,NA,TRBV15,CASSVDGAPDTQYF,TGTGCCAGCAGCGTGGACGGAGCCCCAGATACGCAGTATTTT
once,TRBJ1-2,NA,TRBV7-8,CASSFGLRHTF,TGTGCCAGCAGTTTCGGTCTTCGCCACACCTTC
NA,TRBJ2-7,NA,TRBV10-3,CAIITSRNYEQYF,TGTGCCATCATAACGTCGCGGAACTACGAGCAGTACTTC
few,TRBJ2-6,NA,TRBV4-3,CASSQVQGAREAF,TGCGCCAGCAGCCAAGTACAGGGAGCCCGTGAAGCTTTC
once,TRBJ2-7,NA,TRBV20-1,CSAGQTVNYEYF,TGCAGTGCTGGGCAGACGGTTAACTATGAGTACTTC
NA,TRBJ1-2,NA,TRBV29-1,CSVEEQAAEGYTF,TGCAGCGTGGAAGAACAGGCAGCGGAGGGCTACACCTTC
many,TRBJ2-2,NA,TRBV6-5,CASSYEAAPGVNTGELFF,TGTGCCAGCAGTTACGAGGCTGCACCGGGGGTAAACACCGGGGAGCTGTTTTTT
NA,TRBJ1-3,TRBD1,TRBV20-1,CSARAGQGDGNTIYF,TGCAGTGCTAGAGCCGGACAGGGAGACGGAAACACCATATATTTT
NA,TRBJ2-7,TRBD1,TRBV29-1,CSGKGGQGEEQYF,TGCAGCGGGAAGGGGGGACAGGGGGAAGAGCAGTACTTC
once,TRBJ2-3,NA,TRBV7-3,CASSLGPAKSTQYF,TGTGCCAGCAGCTTAGGGCCAGCCAAATCTACCCAGTATTTT
few,TRBJ1-4,NA,TRBV5-1,CASSTETGGEKLFF,TGCGCCAGCAGCACAGAAACGGGGGGCGAAAAACTGTTTTTT
NA,TRBJ2-3,TRBD2,TRBV20-1,CSARGTSSNTDTQYF,TGCAGTGCCCGCGGGACTAGCAGCAACACAGATACGCAGTATTTT
once,TRBJ1-6,NA,TRBV7-3,CASSQEGERDSPLHF,TGCGCCAGCAGCCAAGAAGGCGAAAGGGATTCACCCCTCCACTTT
NA,TRBJ1-2,TRBD1,TRBV20-1,CSAGTGYGYTF,TGCAGTGCCGGGACAGGGTATGGCTACACCTTC
NA,TRBJ1-1,TRBD1,TRBV24-1,CATSDGQGSQAFF,TGTGCCACCAGTGACGGACAGGGGTCTCAAGCTTTCTTT
NA,TRBJ2-3,TRBD2,TRBV20-1,CSASYRRGGAHQGDTQYF,TGCAGTGCTAGCTATAGACGCGGGGGGGCCCACCAAGGAGATACGCAGTATTTT